The 20 T cell receptor beta chains presented below share a single source sample, sequenced in a study of T cell repertoires in ileal Crohn's disease. The data were produced by immunoSEQ multiplex PCR, yet TCRdb's version contains in-frame clones alone and is incomplete. Counted here are 2,500 to 3,500 clones, 75% to 90% occurring once; the ten biggest clones make up approximately 5.1%. Time point described: neoterminal ileum biopsy at postoperative endoscopy, about 6 months after surgery. Specimen: ileal tissue. The source of these receptors is an adult with Crohn's disease.

The J gene is TRBJ1-2, the V gene TRBV30, with D unresolved. V lost 0 bases and J 6 bases, leaving 8 bases between the germline ends. The CDR3 spans 12 residues. CDR1 and CDR2 (germline): GTSNPN, SVGIG (reference sequence). CDR3 sequence reads: CAWSVRLHGYTF. In DNA form, the CDR3 reads TGTGCCTGGAGTGTACGTTTGCATGGCTACACCTTC.

There are a few counts of this clone. The CDR3 DNA reads TGTGCCAGCAGATCCCTGACAGGGATGAACACTGAAGCTTTCTTT. Translated, it gives CASRSLTGMNTEAFF. The chain couples TRBV6-5 to TRBJ1-1; the match to TRBD1 covers 7 bases. V was clipped by 6 bases and J by 0 bases; unmatched bases: 7. CDR3 size: 15 residues. Germline V CDR1 and CDR2: MNHEY, SVGAGI.

The V and J genes are TRBV7-9 and TRBJ1-3; D is uncertain. This CDR3 is 16 amino acids long. V was pared by 5 bases and J by 9 bases, with 23 bases between. Looked up from germline, CDR1 is SEHNR and CDR2 is FQNEAQ (reference sequence). CDR3 bases: TGTGCCAGCAGCCGGGGAGGAGATCTTCTCAGTGTCACCATATATTTT. This gives the protein CASSRGGDLLSVTIYF. Combining the CDR3 with reference TRBV7-9 and TRBJ1-3 gives the whole variable domain DTGVSQNPRHKITKRGQNVTFRCDPISEHNRLYWYRQTLGQGPEFLTYFQNEAQLEKSRLLSDRFSAERPKGSFSTLEIQRTEQGDSAMYLCASSRGGDLLSVTIYFGEGSWLTVV.

The chain has TRBV15 and TRBJ2-7; the match to TRBD1 covers 8 bases. The V segment lost 1 base and the J segment 7 bases; nucleotides outside the gene matches: 18. Germline lookup yields CDR1 LNHNV and CDR2 YYDKDF (reference sequence). This CDR3 comprises 18 residues. The CDR3 loop is CATSRAHPGGQGGAEQYF. The DNA of the CDR3 is TGTGCCACCAGCAGAGCACATCCAGGTGGACAGGGTGGCGCGGAGCAGTACTTC.

This chain uses TRBV30 with TRBJ1-2; no clear D gene. The CDR3 covers 14 residues. Germline V gene sequence: CDR1 GTSNPN, CDR2 SVGIG (reference sequence). Trimming took off 0 bases at V and 4 bases at J, with 12 bases between the two ends. The CDR3 is CAWSVLGGVYGYTF. The DNA for the CDR3 is TGTGCCTGGAGTGTATTAGGTGGGGTCTATGGCTACACCTTC.

In its sample, this clone was seen once. V gene TRBV19 combines with J gene TRBJ1-5; D gene unclear. This CDR3 comprises 13 residues. The germline V and J ends were trimmed by 10 bases and 3 bases, with 13 bases remaining between them. Germline V gives CDR1 LNHDA, CDR2 SQIVND (reference sequence). CDR3 DNA sequence: TGTGCCACCAGTGACCGATACAATCAGCCCCAGCATTTT. The encoded protein is CATSDRYNQPQHF.

The J gene is TRBJ1-5, the V gene TRBV5-6; no definite D call. CDR3 length: 14 residues. Germline assignment: CDR1 SGHDT and CDR2 YYEEEE. V was clipped by 4 bases and J by 4 bases, with 12 bases between them. In DNA form, the CDR3 reads TGTGCCAGCAGCGTGGCTGGGCTGAATCAGCCCCAGCATTTT. Its translation: CASSVAGLNQPQHF. The whole variable domain, remainder taken from reference TRBV5-6 and TRBJ1-5, is DAGVTQSPTHLIKTRGQQVTLRCSPKSGHDTVSWYQQALGQGPQFIFQYYEEEERQRGNFPDRFSGHQFPNYSSELNVNALLLGDSALYLCASSVAGLNQPQHFGDGTRLSIL.

This chain joins TRBV6-5 and TRBJ2-2, with D possibly called TRBD1 or TRBD2 (5 bases each). CDR3 size: 16 residues. Germline loops: CDR1 MNHEY, CDR2 SVGAGI. V lost 0 bases to trimming and J lost 2 bases, with 10 bases between them. DNA for the CDR3: TGTGCCAGCAGTTACTCGATGGGACCTAACACCGGGGAGCTGTTTTTT. It specifies CASSYSMGPNTGELFF.

V and J are TRBV27 and TRBJ2-5; D is uncertain. CDR3 length equals 13 residues. Trimming took off 2 bases at V and 5 bases at J, with 9 bases between the two ends. Germline V CDR1 and CDR2: MNHEY, SMNVEV (reference sequence). CDR3 DNA: TGTGCCAGCAGTTTAACGGGCGGTGAGACCCAGTACTTC. Its translation is CASSLTGGETQYF.

This clone was observed once. This chain links TRBV27 with TRBJ2-6; 9 bases align to TRBD1. This CDR3 spans 17 amino acids. Germline V gives CDR1 MNHEY, CDR2 SMNVEV (reference sequence). The trim removed 3 bases at V and 1 base at J, leaving 4 bases unmatched. CDR3 sequence reads: CASSLGTGRSGANVLTF. The CDR3 DNA sequence: TGTGCCAGCAGTTTGGGGACAGGGCGATCTGGGGCCAACGTCCTGACTTTC.

The chain couples TRBV6-1 to TRBJ1-5, with TRBD1 identical over 8 bases. The CDR3 extends over 14 amino acids. The germline CDR1 and CDR2 sequences are MNHNS and SASEGT. J gave up 3 bases and V 6 bases, and 4 bases lay outside the gene matches. CDR3 sequence: CASRRQGNNQPQHF. In DNA form, the CDR3 reads TGTGCCAGCAGGAGACAGGGGAACAATCAGCCCCAGCATTTT.

The chain employs TRBV7-8 and TRBJ2-3; D not resolved. CDR1 is SGHVS and CDR2 is FQNEAQ in the germline V gene. V lost 1 base, J lost 7 bases, and 12 bases lay in between. The CDR3 spans 14 residues. The CDR3 nucleotides are TGTGCCAGCAGCTTAGGGGGAAGTAGGAATACGCAGTATTTT. It codes for CASSLGGSRNTQYF.

V and J are TRBV9 and TRBJ2-7, with D uncertain. The CDR3 sequence is 14 residues long. Trimming stripped 4 bases from V and 5 bases from J, with 16 bases between. Per germline, CDR1 SGDLS and CDR2 YYNGEE. The CDR3 coding sequence is TGTGCCAGCAGCCCCCACCCCCTACCCGACGAGCAGTACTTC. This codes for CASSPHPLPDEQYF.

The gene calls are TRBV2 and TRBJ1-5; 9 positions match TRBD1. Germline V CDR1 and CDR2: SNHLY, FYNNEI. V was pared by 4 bases and J by 5 bases, with 3 bases of the junction left unmatched. The CDR3 extends over 14 amino acids. CDR3 nucleotides: TGTGCCAGCAGTGGACAGGGGGAGGATCAGCCCCAGCATTTT. It yields the protein CASSGQGEDQPQHF.

J is TRBJ1-1 and V is TRBV4-2, with a tentative D call TRBD1 (6 bases). Looked up from germline, CDR1 is LGHNA and CDR2 is YNFKEQ. Trimming took 1 base from V and 2 from J, leaving 17 bases between them. The CDR3 has 17 amino acids. CDR3 DNA sequence: TGTGCCAGCAGCCAAGGGGCGCGGGACACGGCTAACACTGAAGCTTTCTTT. Translated: CASSQGARDTANTEAFF.

The chain employs TRBV7-6 and TRBJ1-4; possibly TRBD1 for D (5 bases). This CDR3 comprises 14 residues. V lost 1 base to trimming and J lost 6 bases, with 9 bases between them. Per germline, CDR1 SGHVS and CDR2 FNYEAQ. In DNA form, the CDR3 reads TGTGCCAGCAGCTTAGGCGGAGGGGATGAAAAACTGTTTTTT. This codes for CASSLGGGDEKLFF.

The gene calls are TRBV21-1 and TRBJ1-5; the D segment call TRBD1 is taken from the table without a DNA check. TRBV21-1 is marked as a pseudogene. This CDR3 region has 13 residues. CDR3 protein: CAYWGRSHQPQHF. In nucleotides, the CDR3 is TGTGCCTACTGGGGCAGGTCACATCAGCCCCAGCATTTT.

J is TRBJ2-1 and V is TRBV19, with D possibly TRBD2 on 6 matching bases. CDR1 is LNHDA, CDR2 SQIVND, per germline (reference sequence). V was trimmed by 2 bases and J by 6 bases, leaving 29 bases between them. The CDR3 length is 20 residues. The CDR3 bases are TGTGCCAGTAGTATACCCGTTTGGAGGGACTTACAATTTGTTTTCAATGAGCAGTTCTTC. Translated, it gives CASSIPVWRDLQFVFNEQFF.

The V call is TRBV27, the J call TRBJ2-2; D is perhaps TRBD1 or TRBD2 (5 bases each). The CDR3 loop spans 13 amino acids. V lost 7 bases and J lost 5, with 11 bases in between. Germline CDR1 and CDR2: MNHEY and SMNVEV (reference sequence). The CDR3 spells CASTGAGTGELFF. As DNA, the CDR3 is TGTGCCAGCACCGGGGCAGGGACCGGGGAGCTGTTTTTT.

J is TRBJ1-6 and V is TRBV6-5; D is unresolved. The CDR3 runs 12 residues. The germline V gene has CDR1 MNHEY and CDR2 SVGAGI. V was clipped by 6 bases and J by 7 bases, with 7 bases between them. CDR3 bases: TGTGCCAGCAGGGGTAGCAATTCACCCCTCCACTTT. It is translated as CASRGSNSPLHF.